A selection of T cell receptor beta chains follows, all from one sample in a study of T-cell memory formation after mild COVID-19. TCRdb recomputed calls from the 5' RACE reads with MiXCR, one row per CDR3 protein. The sample has roughly 190,000 distinct CDR3 sequences, about 10% seen once. Specimen: PBMCs or a T cell subset sorted from them (not recorded which). The receptors stem from a man aged 18 to 35 who had mild COVID-19 (a few samples of this study predate the infection). Cell type and time point are not known. CDR3s include the opening cysteine and the closing phenylalanine or tryptophan.

TRBJ2-6 14 TRBV7-3 CASSFVSGANVLTF
TRBJ2-3 14 TRBV28 CASTRQDAPDTQYF
TRBJ2-2 12 TRBV5-1 CASSLFTGELFF
TRBJ2-3 15 TRBV5-1 CASSRGQTDADTQYF
TRBJ1-3 13 TRBV6-5 CASRTGSGNPIYF
TRBJ2-7 14 TRBV9 CASSASRDHAEQYF
TRBJ1-1 15 TRBV11-2 CASSPGGWEATEAFF
TRBJ1-6 18 TRBV18 CASSPRGTASSYNSPLHF
TRBJ2-1 16 TRBV6-5 CASKIRDRETYNEQFF
TRBJ2-7 14 TRBV7-2 CASSLARGSYEQYF
TRBJ1-2 15 TRBV7-8 CASSLPGSPNYGYTF
TRBJ1-1 12 TRBV7-9 CASSMRQGEAFF
TRBJ2-3 15 TRBV20-1 CSAGGALGGTDTQYF
TRBJ2-1 15 TRBV20-1 CSARDPGLGDNEQFF
TRBJ2-7 13 TRBV20-1 CSASTGGVYEQYF
- 16 TRBV6-5 CASSYSNAQGAYEQFF
TRBJ1-5 17 TRBV6-5 CASSRISGTGGDQPQHF
TRBJ2-1 13 TRBV7-2 CASSWRGGNEQFF
TRBJ2-5 15 TRBV5-1 CASSTRTGVEETQYF
TRBJ1-3 13 TRBV12-3/TRBV12-4 CASTTTGGNTIYF
TRBJ1-6 15 TRBV15 CATSGHQGDGSPLHF
TRBJ1-1 13 TRBV7-2 CASSSQQNTEAFF
TRBJ2-6 13 TRBV29-1 CSVAGSGANVLTF